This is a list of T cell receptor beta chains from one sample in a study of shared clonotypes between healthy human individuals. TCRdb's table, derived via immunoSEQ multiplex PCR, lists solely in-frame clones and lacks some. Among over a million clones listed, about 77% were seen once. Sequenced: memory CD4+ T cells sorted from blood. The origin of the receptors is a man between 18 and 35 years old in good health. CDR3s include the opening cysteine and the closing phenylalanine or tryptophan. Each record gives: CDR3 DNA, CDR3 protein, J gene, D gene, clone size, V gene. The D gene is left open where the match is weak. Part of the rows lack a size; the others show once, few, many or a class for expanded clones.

TGTGCCAGCAGTGAAATAGTGGCGGCTTTCTATGGCTACACCTTC CASSEIVAAFYGYTF TRBJ1-2 NA NA TRBV6-1
TGTGCCAGCAGTCACGGACTGGGTCTTGGTCAGCCCCAGCATTTT CASSHGLGLGQPQHF TRBJ1-5 NA NA TRBV6-1
TGTGCCAGCAGTACAGGTTTCGGGCAGCCCCAGCATTTT CASSTGFGQPQHF TRBJ1-5 NA NA TRBV6-6
TGTGCCAGCAGTGAAAAGGAAGGAGCGGGAGGATACGAGCAGTACTTC CASSEKEGAGGYEQYF TRBJ2-7 TRBD2 NA TRBV10-3
TGTGCCAGCAGCCCGATCCCCTCAGGGGCCGACACTGAAGCTTTCTTT CASSPIPSGADTEAFF TRBJ1-1 NA NA TRBV7-9
TGTGCTAGTGGTTTGGGGTCTTTTGGCTACACCTTC CASGLGSFGYTF TRBJ1-2 NA NA TRBV12-5
TGTGCCAGCAGCCGCAGCGGGACAAGCACAGATACGCAGTATTTT CASSRSGTSTDTQYF TRBJ2-3 NA NA TRBV11-1
TGTGCCAGCAAATTCACTAGCGGGGGTAGCACAGATACGCAGTATTTT CASKFTSGGSTDTQYF TRBJ2-3 TRBD2 NA TRBV2
TGTGCCAGCAGCTTTACTAGCGGGGGGGCCCCCGGGGAGCTGTTTTTT CASSFTSGGAPGELFF TRBJ2-2 TRBD2 NA TRBV11-3
TGTGCCAGCAGTATACAGAGTAATGAAAAACTGTTTTTT CASSIQSNEKLFF TRBJ1-4 NA few TRBV6-6
TGTGCCAGCAGCGCAGATCCTAGCGGGGGAAACTCCGTTAGGGAGCAGTTCTTC CASSADPSGGNSVREQFF TRBJ2-1 TRBD2 NA TRBV5-4
TGTGCCAGCAGCAAAGGGACCGTGGGGGATACGCAGTATTTT CASSKGTVGDTQYF TRBJ2-3 NA NA TRBV11-2
TGTGCCAGCAGCTCGGCCGGCGTGTTTACAGATACGCAGTATTTT CASSSAGVFTDTQYF TRBJ2-3 NA NA TRBV11-2
TGCGCCAGCAGCTACCACAATGAGCAGTTCTTC CASSYHNEQFF TRBJ2-1 NA NA TRBV5-1
TGTGCCAGCAGCTCCGTCCCTGAAGCTTTCTTT CASSSVPEAFF TRBJ1-1 NA NA TRBV6-5
TGTGCCATCGGCGGGCGGGAGGCCCTCCAAGAGACCCAGTACTTC CAIGGREALQETQYF TRBJ2-5 TRBD2 NA TRBV10-3
TGTGCCAGCAGCCTGCTAAGGGACGGCAATTACGAGCAGTACTTC CASSLLRDGNYEQYF TRBJ2-7 NA NA TRBV7-9
TGTGCCAGCAGCTTAGATCAGACAGGCCAAGAGACCCAGTACTTC CASSLDQTGQETQYF TRBJ2-5 NA NA TRBV11-2
TGTGCCAGCTCACCACCGGGTAGCAGCGACACCGGGGAGCTGTTTTTT CASSPPGSSDTGELFF TRBJ2-2 NA NA TRBV18
TGTGCCAGCAGTGAACTAGCGGGAACCTACAATGAGCAGTTCTTC CASSELAGTYNEQFF TRBJ2-1 TRBD2 NA TRBV2
TGTGCCAGCAGCCCTGGGTGGAGCTTCCAAACTAATGAAAAACTGTTTTTT CASSPGWSFQTNEKLFF TRBJ1-4 NA NA TRBV14
TGTGCCAGCTCACCGGGGACTTATGAGCAGTTCTTC CASSPGTYEQFF TRBJ2-1 NA NA TRBV18
TGTGCCTGGAAGCGAAGCGGGAGTACCTACGAGCAGTACTTC CAWKRSGSTYEQYF TRBJ2-7 TRBD2 NA TRBV30
TGTGCCAGCAGCTTATGGGGGGGTCGGTACACGAACACCGGGGAGCTGTTTTTT CASSLWGGRYTNTGELFF TRBJ2-2 TRBD2 NA TRBV7-2
TGTGCCAGCAGCTTGGCCGGCAGCTCCTACACCGGGGAGCTGTTTTTT CASSLAGSSYTGELFF TRBJ2-2 NA NA TRBV5-6
TGTGCCAGCGCGGACAGGGCAGTGGCTTTCTTT CASADRAVAFF TRBJ1-1 TRBD1 NA TRBV19
TGCGCCAGCAGCGGGACTAGCGGAACCTACGAGCAGTACTTC CASSGTSGTYEQYF TRBJ2-7 TRBD2 NA TRBV10-1
TGTGCCAGCTCACCAACTAGGGCAGGGGGAGTCTCTGGAAACACCATATATTTT CASSPTRAGGVSGNTIYF TRBJ1-3 TRBD1 NA TRBV18
TGTGCCAGCAGACTCGACTTGACAGGCACTGGGCCCCAGCATTTT CASRLDLTGTGPQHF TRBJ1-5 NA NA TRBV28
TGTGCCAGCAGCGTACTCTGGAACACTGAAGCTTTCTTT CASSVLWNTEAFF TRBJ1-1 NA NA TRBV9
TGTGCCAGCAGCTTGGGACTAGCGGGAGGGCCAGATACGCAGTATTTT CASSLGLAGGPDTQYF TRBJ2-3 TRBD2 NA TRBV11-2
TGCAGCGTTGAAGAATTTGGGGGCGCCGGGTACGAGCAGTACTTC CSVEEFGGAGYEQYF TRBJ2-7 NA NA TRBV29-1
TGTGCCAGCTCACCAGGTCTCAGGACTACTGACACAGATACGCAGTATTTT CASSPGLRTTDTDTQYF TRBJ2-3 NA NA TRBV18
TGCGCCAGCAGAGGGTACGAAGGACTCGGGGATAGGGACACTGAAGCTTTCTTT CASRGYEGLGDRDTEAFF TRBJ1-1 NA NA TRBV10-1
TGTGCCAGCAGTTCTCTCGGACAGGGGGCGACTCAGCCCCAGCATTTT CASSSLGQGATQPQHF TRBJ1-5 TRBD1 NA TRBV6-5
TGCGCCAGCAGCCAAGGTAGCTGGACTAGTGACTACAATGAGCAGTTCTTC CASSQGSWTSDYNEQFF TRBJ2-1 TRBD2 NA TRBV4-1
TGTGCCAGCAGCTTAGGACAGGGGGCAAAGTTCGAGCAGTACTTC CASSLGQGAKFEQYF TRBJ2-7 TRBD1 once TRBV7-6
TGCGCCAGCAGCAAGGGACTAGCGGGAGGTACCTCCTACGAGCAGTACTTC CASSKGLAGGTSYEQYF TRBJ2-7 TRBD2 NA TRBV4-1
TGTGCCAGCACCGGGCAGGGAGCTAACTATGGCTACACCTTC CASTGQGANYGYTF TRBJ1-2 NA NA TRBV7-2
TGTGCCAGCAGCCCCCGAAAAAGCGGGAGGGTCTACGAGCAGTACTTC CASSPRKSGRVYEQYF TRBJ2-7 TRBD2 NA TRBV11-2
TGTGCCACCCGCCCCCAGAGCTCTGGAAACACCATATATTTT CATRPQSSGNTIYF TRBJ1-3 NA NA TRBV6-1
TGTGCCAGTAGTAAAAGGACAGGGGGCGGCTATGGCTACACCTTC CASSKRTGGGYGYTF TRBJ1-2 TRBD1 NA TRBV19
TGTGCCAGTAGTATCCCGGGACAGGGGGTGTTTGAGCAGTTCTTC CASSIPGQGVFEQFF TRBJ2-1 TRBD1 few TRBV19
TGCGCCAGCAGCGGGCATACGACTAGCGGGGAAAATACGCAGTATTTT CASSGHTTSGENTQYF TRBJ2-3 TRBD2 NA TRBV5-1
TGCGCCAGCAGCTTAACAGGGGAAGGGGTCAAAAACATTCAGTACTTC CASSLTGEGVKNIQYF TRBJ2-4 TRBD1 NA TRBV5-1
TGTGCCAGCAGCTTTCGGGGCCCGGGTGAAAAACTGTTTTTT CASSFRGPGEKLFF TRBJ1-4 NA once TRBV5-4
TGTGCCAGCAGCACCGGACAGGGATCAGGCGAGCAGTACTTC CASSTGQGSGEQYF TRBJ2-7 TRBD1 NA TRBV5-4
TGTGCCAGCAGCCTGGGAGGGGGAGGGGCCGGCTGGGCCCAGTACTTC CASSLGGGGAGWAQYF TRBJ2-5 NA NA TRBV7-2
TGTGCCAGCCAGAGTGGACAGGGGGTCGACACTGAAGCTTTCTTT CASQSGQGVDTEAFF TRBJ1-1 TRBD1 NA TRBV6-1
TGTGCCAGCAGTCTGGGGGCAGGGACGAACACTGAAGCTTTCTTT CASSLGAGTNTEAFF TRBJ1-1 NA once TRBV6-5
TGCAGCGTTGACGAGGCCCGGACACCTCAAGCCAAGAGGTACTTC CSVDEARTPQAKRYF TRBJ2-5 NA NA TRBV29-1
TGCGCCAGCAGTGAGGAGCCGGGGGCATCTGAAGCTTTCTTT CASSEEPGASEAFF TRBJ1-1 NA NA TRBV10-2
TGTGCCAGCTCACAAGAGGTGCCGGGACAGGGTAATTCACCCCTCCACTTT CASSQEVPGQGNSPLHF TRBJ1-6 TRBD1 NA TRBV18
TGTGCCTGGAGCCCAAACCGGGGGAACACTGAAGCTTTCTTT CAWSPNRGNTEAFF TRBJ1-1 NA few TRBV30
TGTGCCAGCAGCTTAGGGACTAGTAGTCCTGGGGAGCAGTACTTC CASSLGTSSPGEQYF TRBJ2-7 TRBD2 once TRBV7-9
TGTGCATGCCGGGACAGGGTCACTGAAGCTTTCTTT CACRDRVTEAFF TRBJ1-1 TRBD1 few TRBV30
TGTGCCAGCAGCTACTACAGGGTCTACAATGAGCAGTTCTTC CASSYYRVYNEQFF TRBJ2-1 NA once TRBV5-6